This T cell receptor beta chain was captured by sequencing in a study of cytomegalovirus exposure and HLA in healthy donors. A multiplex PCR was run with 60 Vbeta primers and 13 Jbeta primers. The table came from immunoSEQ multiplex PCR; TCRdb's copy has only in-frame clones and leaves some out. The sample lists about 76,000 clones, 72% occurring once. The CDR3 runs to 14 residues. Between the trimmed V and J ends, which lost 0 bases and 4 bases, there was a span of 7 bases. Germline V gene data show CDR1 as SGHDT and CDR2 as YYEEEE. This chain uses TRBV5-6 with TRBJ1-4; no definite D call. The source is a woman aged 40 to 55 in good health and CMV-seropositive. Sample: PBMCs. The CDR3 DNA reads as TGTGCCAGCAGCTTGGGTATATTTAATGAAAAACTGTTTTTT. This encodes CASSLGIFNEKLFF.